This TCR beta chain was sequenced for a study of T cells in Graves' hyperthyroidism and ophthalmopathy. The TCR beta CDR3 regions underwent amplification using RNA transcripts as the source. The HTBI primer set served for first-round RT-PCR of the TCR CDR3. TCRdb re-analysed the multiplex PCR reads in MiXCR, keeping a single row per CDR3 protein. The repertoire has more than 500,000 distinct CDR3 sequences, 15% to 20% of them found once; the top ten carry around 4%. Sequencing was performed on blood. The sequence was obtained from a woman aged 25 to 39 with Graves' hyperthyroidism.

CDR3 amino acids: CSALRTSGSLTDTQYF. DNA for the CDR3: TGCAGTGCTCTACGGACTAGCGGGAGTTTAACAGATACGCAGTATTTT. This sequence joins TRBV20-1 and TRBJ2-3; 13 nucleotides agree with TRBD2. The length of the CDR3 is 16 residues. V shed 5 bases, J shed 3 bases, and the junction held 8 bases outside the gene matches. The germline V gene encodes CDR1 DFQATT and CDR2 SNEGSKA (reference sequence).